Listed here are 26 T cell receptor beta chains from one sample, sequenced in a study of blood T cells in healthy people across ages. Then a second PCR, running about 7 to 11 cycles, was carried out with a sample-barcoded 5' primer and a J-beta primer mix. TCRdb fed the 5' RACE reads into MiXCR, producing one record per CDR3 protein. The sample comprises fewer than 650,000 distinct CDR3 sequences, over 25% of which are singletons, and approximately 3.3% rests with the top ten. This sample also belongs to another study, concerning T cells of mothers and their children.

Sequencing was carried out using blood. The receptors derive from a boy aged 2 to 10 in good health.

The chain joins TRBV6-5 to TRBJ2-5, with TRBD1 identical over 11 bases. Germline CDR1 MNHEY, CDR2 SVGAGI. CDR3 length: 17 amino acids. The V segment lost 3 bases and the J segment 4 bases; nucleotides outside the gene matches: 10. The CDR3 is CASSYLPTGTGGETQYF. The CDR3 nucleotides are TGTGCCAGCAGTTATCTCCCGACCGGGACAGGGGGAGAGACCCAGTACTTC.

The chain joins TRBV20-1 to TRBJ2-1, with 11 bases that match TRBD2. The CDR3 runs 15 residues. Germline CDR1 reads DFQATT; CDR2 reads SNEGSKA (reference sequence). The trim removed 2 bases at V and 5 bases at J, leaving 5 bases unmatched. The CDR3 is CSARSGTSGNNEQFF. In nucleotides, the CDR3 is TGCAGTGCTAGATCTGGGACTAGCGGTAACAATGAGCAGTTCTTC.

This chain links TRBV24-1 with TRBJ2-2; possible D gene TRBD2, 6 bases. The CDR3 sequence is 18 residues long. V was pared by 2 bases and J by 0 bases, with 15 bases between. Germline-derived CDR1 and CDR2 are KGHDR and SFDVKD. CDR3 nucleotide sequence: TGTGCCACCAGTGATTGGAGGGCAGGCCCAACGAACACCGGGGAGCTGTTTTTT. It is translated as CATSDWRAGPTNTGELFF.

The CDR3 spells CASKPERRVYNEQFF. For the CDR3, the DNA is TGTGCCAGCAAGCCCGAACGCAGGGTCTACAATGAGCAGTTCTTC. The rearrangement joins TRBV27 to TRBJ2-7, with D possibly matching TRBD1 (5 bases). The DNA end lines up better with TRBJ2-1; the J call may be wrong. Germline V lookup: CDR1 MNHEY, CDR2 SMNVEV (reference sequence). The CDR3 sequence is 15 residues long.

This clonotype has only a few counts. The rearrangement joins TRBV29-1 to TRBJ1-1; 10 nucleotides agree with TRBD1. Germline lookup yields CDR1 SQVTM and CDR2 ANQGSEA. There are 14 residues in the CDR3. V was clipped by 8 bases and J by 4 bases; unmatched bases: 10. The CDR3 region has the DNA TGCAGCACCCATGAGACAGGGGGCGGCACTGAAGCTTTCTTT. It codes for CSTHETGGGTEAFF.

This sequence joins TRBV10-3 and TRBJ2-2; the D gene is possibly TRBD1 (5 bases). The ends were cut back, 2 bases at V and 6 bases at J, with 7 bases in the middle. Germline V gene data show CDR1 as ENHRY and CDR2 as SYGVKD. The CDR3 is made up of 13 amino acids. CDR3 in DNA: TGTGCCATCAGTGAGAGGGGTCCCGGGGAGCTGTTTTTT. Residues: CAISERGPGELFF.

There are a few counts of this clonotype. The chain combines TRBV29-1 with TRBJ2-1; TRBD1 matches at 8 bases. Unmatched junction bases numbered 8, after V lost 4 bases and J lost 0 bases. CDR1 and CDR2 from the germline V gene are SQVTM and ANQGSEA. This CDR3 is 16 amino acids long. The CDR3 region is CSVGQGAISSYNEQFF. The CDR3 region has the DNA TGCAGCGTTGGGCAGGGGGCCATTAGCTCCTACAATGAGCAGTTCTTC.

This clonotype came up once. This chain links TRBV10-2 with TRBJ2-3; 8 nucleotides agree with TRBD1. Trimming at V came to 7 bases and at J to 4 bases, leaving 4 bases not matched to a gene. The CDR3 consists of 13 residues. Germline V gene sequence: CDR1 WSHSY, CDR2 SAAADI. This CDR3 reads CASITQGADTQYF. Written as DNA, the CDR3 is TGCGCCAGCATAACACAGGGGGCAGATACGCAGTATTTT.

This clonotype was detected a few times. This chain joins TRBV6-5 and TRBJ2-5; 7 bases match TRBD2. The CDR3 contains 15 residues. Germline V gives CDR1 MNHEY, CDR2 SVGAGI. V shed 2 bases, J shed 3 bases, and the junction held 6 bases outside the gene matches. The CDR3 bases are TGTGCCAGCAGTTACGGGGGGGTGGGGAAAGAGACCCAGTACTTC. Amino acid sequence: CASSYGGVGKETQYF.

This clonotype has more than one count but fewer than ten. CDR3 sequence: CATWGGGGQPQHF. CDR3 bases: TGTGCCACTTGGGGAGGGGGCGGTCAGCCCCAGCATTTT. The J gene is TRBJ1-5, the V gene TRBV10-3, with 7 bases fitting TRBD1. The CDR3 runs 13 residues. With V trimmed by 10 bases and J by 6 bases, 9 bases remained unmatched. Germline CDR1 reads ENHRY; CDR2 reads SYGVKD.

The chain carries TRBV29-1 and TRBJ1-1; the match to TRBD1 covers 11 bases. The V segment lost 3 bases and the J segment 4 bases; nucleotides outside the gene matches: 4. The CDR3 contains 14 residues. Germline loops: CDR1 SQVTM, CDR2 ANQGSEA. The CDR3 is CSVERDRGTTEAFF. Written as DNA, the CDR3 is TGCAGCGTTGAGAGGGACAGGGGGACCACTGAAGCTTTCTTT.

This clonotype has just a few counts. The chain is built from TRBV25-1 and TRBJ1-4, with no clear D. V was cut by 2 bases and J by 10 bases, with 17 bases left in between. The CDR3 length is 15 residues. Germline V gene sequence: CDR1 MGHDK, CDR2 SYGVNS. This CDR3 reads CASSEGDPPRGKLFF. Written as DNA, the CDR3 is TGTGCCAGCAGTGAAGGCGATCCCCCAAGAGGAAAACTGTTTTTT.

This rearrangement joins TRBV4-3 to TRBJ2-1; D could derive from TRBD1 or TRBD2 (5 bases each). The J call may be mistaken, given a closer DNA end match to TRBJ2-7. The V gene's germline CDR1 is LGHNA and CDR2 YSLEER. This CDR3 has 17 residues. The chain's CDR3 is CASSQGRGVGEFYEQYF. The CDR3 region has the DNA TGCGCCAGCAGCCAAGGTCGAGGGGTTGGGGAATTCTACGAGCAGTACTTC.

This clonotype was detected once. This sequence joins TRBV7-8 and TRBJ1-3; 10 positions agree with TRBD1. Per the germline V gene, CDR1 is SGHVS and CDR2 is FQNEAQ. This CDR3 has 16 residues. V trimming: 1 base; J trimming: 3 bases; junction bases outside the gene matches: 3. CDR3 amino acids: CASSLGDRGFGNTIYF. DNA of the CDR3: TGTGCCAGCAGCTTAGGGGACAGGGGATTTGGAAACACCATATATTTT.

This chain connects TRBV3-1 to TRBJ2-4; tentative D call: TRBD1 (6 bases). Trimming left V 5 bases short and J 0 bases short, with 14 bases between. CDR3 length equals 16 residues. CDR1 is LGHDT, CDR2 YNNKEL, per germline (reference sequence). CDR3 protein: CASSSQGYLAKNIQYF. The CDR3 nucleotides read TGTGCCAGCAGCTCTCAGGGGTATCTAGCCAAAAACATTCAGTACTTC.

Details on this clonotype: At one boundary the junction diverges from the germline segment, which might be a read error. The chain employs TRBV20-1 and TRBJ2-5, with D hard to call. The CDR3 loop spans 13 amino acids. CDR1 and CDR2 (germline): DFQATT, SNEGSKA (reference sequence). The CDR3 DNA is TGCAGTGCACGGCTAGGGTTCCAAGAGGCCCAGTACTTC. Translating it yields CSARLGFQEAQYF.

The chain links TRBV4-2 to TRBJ1-3; D may be TRBD1 (5 bases). In germline, CDR1 is LGHNA, CDR2 YNFKEQ. V dropped 0 bases and J dropped 4 bases, with 10 bases sitting between them. The CDR3 has 15 amino acids. The CDR3 nucleotides read TGTGCCAGCAGCCAAGAAAGAGGGGTGGGAAACACCATATATTTT. This translates into CASSQERGVGNTIYF.

This clonotype was seen more than once but under ten times. A junction end diverges from the germline sequence, so it may reflect a read error. The chain links TRBV10-2 to TRBJ2-5; D not resolved. This CDR3 comprises 14 residues. CDR1 is WSHSY, CDR2 SAAADI, per germline. DNA for the CDR3: TGCGCCAGCAGTGACATACTTAACCCCAATGAGCTGTTCTTC. Encoded protein: CASSDILNPNELFF.

The chain combines TRBV7-8 with TRBJ2-2; D ambiguous. Germline CDR1 reads SGHVS; CDR2 reads FQNEAQ. Between the trimmed V and J ends, which lost 3 bases and 4 bases, there was a span of 9 bases. CDR3 length equals 14 residues. The DNA of the CDR3 is TGTGCCAGCAGCTTTGGAGAGTCCACCGGGGAGCTGTTTTTT. This encodes CASSFGESTGELFF.

V gene TRBV7-8 combines with J gene TRBJ2-2; perhaps D is TRBD1 or TRBD2 (5 bases each). Trimming removed 0 bases at V and 6 bases at J, with 8 bases between. This CDR3 contains 14 residues. CDR1 is SGHVS and CDR2 is FQNEAQ in the germline V gene. The CDR3 DNA reads as TGTGCCAGCAGCTTAGCTTCGGGGCCCGGGGAGCTGTTTTTT. This encodes CASSLASGPGELFF.

A few counts support this clonotype. The chain combines TRBV7-8 with TRBJ2-2, with D possibly TRBD2 on 5 matching bases. This CDR3 has 17 amino acids. The V end lost 7 bases, the J end lost 7 bases, and 25 bases lay between the germline ends. CDR1 SGHVS and CDR2 FQNEAQ come from the germline V gene. The CDR3 DNA is TGTGCCAGCACCAAATCACGCCTACGGGTCGCGGGCGGGGAGCTGTTTTTT. Protein product: CASTKSRLRVAGGELFF.

The chain carries TRBV4-1 and TRBJ2-1; tentatively, D is TRBD2 (6 bases). This CDR3 is built from 16 residues. Trimming stripped 4 bases from V and 0 bases from J, with 13 bases between. Germline V gene lookup returns CDR1 MGHRA and CDR2 YSYEKL. In nucleotides, the CDR3 is TGCGCCAGCAGCCCCTACGGGGACTTCTCCTACAATGAGCAGTTCTTC. It yields the protein CASSPYGDFSYNEQFF.

The rearrangement joins TRBV10-3 to TRBJ2-3; D not resolved. Germline CDR1 and CDR2: ENHRY and SYGVKD. The CDR3 spans 12 residues. V shed 11 bases and J shed 1 base, with 10 bases lying between them. CDR3 loop: CASRPGTDTQYF. The CDR3 DNA sequence: TGTGCCTCGCGGCCAGGCACAGATACGCAGTATTTT.

This chain uses TRBV5-1 with TRBJ2-5, with D uncertain. The DNA end is a closer match to TRBJ2-7, so the J assignment may be wrong. The CDR3 sequence is 12 residues long. Germline V gives CDR1 SGHRS, CDR2 YFSETQ. The DNA of the CDR3 is TGCGCCAGCAGCTTCTCTCACCACGAGCAGTACTTC. This encodes CASSFSHHEQYF.

The chain has TRBV12-3 or TRBV12-4 and TRBJ2-1; D gene unclear. V was cut by 1 base and J by 12 bases, with 19 bases left in between. The CDR3 spans 15 residues. CDR3 in DNA: TGTGCCAGCAGTTTAGAGGAGCGCCCCACCATCGGGCAGTTCTTC. As protein: CASSLEERPTIGQFF.

This clonotype was observed a handful of times. This chain links TRBV20-1 with TRBJ2-6, with TRBD1 as a possible D gene (7 bases). Trimming stripped 3 bases from V and 0 bases from J, with 12 bases between. Germline CDR1 and CDR2: DFQATT and SNEGSKA (reference sequence). This CDR3 is 16 amino acids long. The CDR3 protein is CSAREGAPSGANVLTF. The CDR3, as DNA: TGCAGTGCTAGGGAGGGGGCCCCCTCTGGGGCCAACGTCCTGACTTTC.